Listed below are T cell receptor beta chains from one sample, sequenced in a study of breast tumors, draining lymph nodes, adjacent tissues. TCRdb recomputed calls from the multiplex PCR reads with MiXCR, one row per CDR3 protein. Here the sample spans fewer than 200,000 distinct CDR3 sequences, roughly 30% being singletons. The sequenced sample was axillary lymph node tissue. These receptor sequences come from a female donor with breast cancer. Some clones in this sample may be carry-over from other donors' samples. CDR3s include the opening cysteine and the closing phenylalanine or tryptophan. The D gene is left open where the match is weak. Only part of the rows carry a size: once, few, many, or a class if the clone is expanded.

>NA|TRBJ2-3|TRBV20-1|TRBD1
TGCAGTGCCACCGGACAGGGGCGCGCAGCTGCGCAGTATTTT
CSATGQGRAAAQYF
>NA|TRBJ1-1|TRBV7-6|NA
TGTGCCAGCAGCCCATCCACCCCCCGCGATGAAGCTTTCTTT
CASSPSTPRDEAFF
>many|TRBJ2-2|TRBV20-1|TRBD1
TGCAGTGCTAGGTACAGGGGAAACACCGGGGAGCTGTTTTTT
CSARYRGNTGELFF
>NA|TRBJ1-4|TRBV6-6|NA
TGTGCCAGCAGTTACAATGGGGCCAGGCTGTTTTTT
CASSYNGARLFF
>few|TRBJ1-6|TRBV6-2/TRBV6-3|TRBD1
TGTGCCAGCAGTTCCCCAGGGGGTTATAATTCACCCCTCCACTTT
CASSSPGGYNSPLHF
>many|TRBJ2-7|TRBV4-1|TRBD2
TGCGCCAGCAGCCAAACGATAGCGGGTCGCTACGAGCAGTACTTC
CASSQTIAGRYEQYF
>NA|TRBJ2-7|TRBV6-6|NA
TGTGCCAGCAATCAGGGTCCCTCCTACGAGCAGTACTTC
CASNQGPSYEQYF
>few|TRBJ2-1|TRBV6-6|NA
TGTGCCAGCAGTTACTCGAGGGGAATGCACAATGAGCAGTTCTTC
CASSYSRGMHNEQFF
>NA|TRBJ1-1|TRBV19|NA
TGTGCCTGTCGGGCAACGAACACTGAAGCTTTCTTT
CACRATNTEAFF
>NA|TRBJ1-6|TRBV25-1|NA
TGTGCTAGCTCCCAGGCCACTAGCTCCTATAATTCACCCCTCCACTTT
CASSQATSSYNSPLHF
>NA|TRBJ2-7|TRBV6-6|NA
TGTGCCACCACCGAGGTGGTGGGTCACGAGCAGTACTTC
CATTEVVGHEQYF
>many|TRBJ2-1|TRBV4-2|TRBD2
TGTGCCAGCAGCCCTAGACTAGCGGGGGCCTACAATGAGCAGTTCTTC
CASSPRLAGAYNEQFF
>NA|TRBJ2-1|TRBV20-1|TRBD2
TGCAGTGCCATCAGTCTTAGCGGGGACAATGAGCAGTTCTTC
CSAISLSGDNEQFF
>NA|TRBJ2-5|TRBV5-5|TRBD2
TGTGCCAGCAGCCGGGGACTAGCGGGGGCAACCCAGTACTTC
CASSRGLAGATQYF
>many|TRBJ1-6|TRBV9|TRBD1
TGTGCCAGCAGCGGACAGGGGAATAATTCACCCCTCCACTTT
CASSGQGNNSPLHF
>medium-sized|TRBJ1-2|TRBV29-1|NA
TGCAGCGTTGAGGGTGGTAACAGGTTCTATGGCTACACCTTC
CSVEGGNRFYGYTF
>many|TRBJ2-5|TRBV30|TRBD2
TGTGCCTGGAGGACTAGCGGGATACGGGAGACCCAGTACTTC
CAWRTSGIRETQYF
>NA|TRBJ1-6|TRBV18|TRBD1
TGTGCCAGCTCACCAGTTGGACAGGGTTCTTCACCCCTCCACTTT
CASSPVGQGSSPLHF
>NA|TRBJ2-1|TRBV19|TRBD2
TGTGCCAGCTCACTAGGGACTAGCGTAATGATAAATGAGCAGTTCTTC
CASSLGTSVMINEQFF
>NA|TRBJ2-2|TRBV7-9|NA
TGTGCCAGCAGCTTCTACCCCACCGGGGAGCTGTTTTTT
CASSFYPTGELFF
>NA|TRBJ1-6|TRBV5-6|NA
TGTGCCAGCAGCCCCGTGCGAAAAAAGGGGGGGTATTCACCCCTCCACTTT
CASSPVRKKGGYSPLHF
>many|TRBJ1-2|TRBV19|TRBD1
TGTGCCAGTAGTACAGGGACAGGGAAAGTTGGCTACACCTTC
CASSTGTGKVGYTF
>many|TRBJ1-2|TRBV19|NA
TGTGCCACTGAGGGACGGGCATTCCGTGGCTACACCTTC
CATEGRAFRGYTF
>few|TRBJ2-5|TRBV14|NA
TGTGCCAGCAGCCAAGATGGCAGACCTCAAGAGACCCCGTACTTC
CASSQDGRPQETPYF
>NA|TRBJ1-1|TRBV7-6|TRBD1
TGTGCCAGCAGCTTACCCCAGGGGGGAACGAACACTGAAGCTTTCTTT
CASSLPQGGTNTEAFF
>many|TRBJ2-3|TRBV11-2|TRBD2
TGTGCCAGCAGCGTCGGGACTACCTTTAGCACAGATACGCAGTATTTT
CASSVGTTFSTDTQYF
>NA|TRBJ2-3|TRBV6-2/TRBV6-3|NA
TGTGCCAGCAGTTACTCGACGAATTTGGGGACCCTCCGCACAGATACGCAGTATTTT
CASSYSTNLGTLRTDTQYF
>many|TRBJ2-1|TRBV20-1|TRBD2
TGCAGTGCGAGACTAGCGGGAGGGGAGTACAATGAGCAGTTCTTC
CSARLAGGEYNEQFF
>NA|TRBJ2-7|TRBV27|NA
TGTGCCAGCAGCCAGGGGCCAGGGATCTACGAGCAGTACTTC
CASSQGPGIYEQYF
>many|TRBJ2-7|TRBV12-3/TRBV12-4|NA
TGTGCCAGCAGCCCACTCCAAGGTAACCACGAGCAGTACTTC
CASSPLQGNHEQYF
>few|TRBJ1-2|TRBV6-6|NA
TGTGCCAGCAGTCTCGCGGGGGGCTACACCTTC
CASSLAGGYTF
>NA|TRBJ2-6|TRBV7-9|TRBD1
TGTGCCAGCAGCCCCGGGACAGGGGTGCCTGGGGCCAACGTCCTGACTTTC
CASSPGTGVPGANVLTF
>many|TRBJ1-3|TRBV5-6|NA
TGTGCCAGCAGCTTTAGGAGTCCCGGAAACACCATATATTTT
CASSFRSPGNTIYF
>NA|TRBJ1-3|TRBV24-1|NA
TGTGCCACCAGTGCTAGGAGTCAGGATGGAAACACCATATATTTT
CATSARSQDGNTIYF
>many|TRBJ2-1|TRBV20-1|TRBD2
TGCAGTGCTCAAACGACTAGCGGGCCTTACAATGAGCAGTTCTTC
CSAQTTSGPYNEQFF
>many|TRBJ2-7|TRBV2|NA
TGTGCCAGTAGGGAAAGAGTCTACGAGCAGTACTTC
CASRERVYEQYF
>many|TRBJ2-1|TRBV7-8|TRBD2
TGTGCCAGCAGCTTAGAAATAGCGGGAAACAATGAGCAGTTCTTC
CASSLEIAGNNEQFF
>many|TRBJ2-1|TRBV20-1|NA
TGCAGTGCTAGGGAGGAGCGGGCCGGCTCCTACAATGAGCAGTTCTTC
CSAREERAGSYNEQFF
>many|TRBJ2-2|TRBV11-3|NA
TGTGCCAGCAAGGGGGGAGGGCCAGCCGGGGAGCTGTTTTTT
CASKGGGPAGELFF
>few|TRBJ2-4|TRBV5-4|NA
TGTGCCAGCAGCGACCGGACAGAAAACATTCAGTACTTC
CASSDRTENIQYF
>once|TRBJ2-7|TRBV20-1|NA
TGCAGCGTGAAGGAAGTACGACTCTCCCACGAGCAGTACTTC
CSVKEVRLSHEQYF
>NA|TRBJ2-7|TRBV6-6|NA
TGTGCCAGCAGTCACCCAAGAGGGGCTGAGCAGTACTTC
CASSHPRGAEQYF
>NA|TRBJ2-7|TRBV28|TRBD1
TGTGCCAGCAGCGGAGACCTCACAGGGGGAATCTACGAGCAGTACTTC
CASSGDLTGGIYEQYF
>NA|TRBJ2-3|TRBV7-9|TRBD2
TGTGCCAGCAGCTTAGGACTAGCGGGGGATCTAGATACGCAGTATTTT
CASSLGLAGDLDTQYF
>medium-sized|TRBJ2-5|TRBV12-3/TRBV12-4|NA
TGTGCCAGCAGTTCGGCTAGCAGAGAGACCCAGTACTTC
CASSSASRETQYF
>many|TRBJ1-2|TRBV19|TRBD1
TGTGCCAGTAGTATGAGGGACAGCTCTAACTATGGCTACACCTTC
CASSMRDSSNYGYTF
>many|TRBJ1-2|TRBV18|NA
TGTGCCAGCTCAACCGGGACACACTATGGCTACACCTTC
CASSTGTHYGYTF
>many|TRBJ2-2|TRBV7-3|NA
TGTGCCAGCAGCTTAAAAGGGGAAAACACCGGGGAGCTGTTTTTT
CASSLKGENTGELFF
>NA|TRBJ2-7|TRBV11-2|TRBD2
TGTGCCAGCAGCTTAGTGGCTAGCGGTGGATTTGACGAGCAGCTCTTC
CASSLVASGGFDEQLF
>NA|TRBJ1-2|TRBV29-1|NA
TGCAGCGTTGCTCCTCCAGGGTGGTTTGGCTACACCTTC
CSVAPPGWFGYTF
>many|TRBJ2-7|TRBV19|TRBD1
TGTGCCAGTACCGGACCACACCGACAGGGTACCTACGAGCAGTACTTC
CASTGPHRQGTYEQYF
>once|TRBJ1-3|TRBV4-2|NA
TGTGCCAGCAGCCAAGAGGGAACGGTCTCTGGAAACACCATATATTTT
CASSQEGTVSGNTIYF
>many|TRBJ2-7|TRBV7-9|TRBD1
TGTGCCAGCAGCGCAACCCTCGGGGGACAGGGAGCCTACGAGCAGTACTTC
CASSATLGGQGAYEQYF
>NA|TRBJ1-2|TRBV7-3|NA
TGTGCCAGCAGCTCGACAGGTGCTGGAGAGACCTTC
CASSSTGAGETF
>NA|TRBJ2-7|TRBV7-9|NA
NA
CASSFYICSAGQDSYEQYF
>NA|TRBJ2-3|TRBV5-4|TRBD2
TGTGCCGGCAGCACAGGGACTAGCGGGGGGGCAGCAGATACGCAGTATTTT
CAGSTGTSGGAADTQYF
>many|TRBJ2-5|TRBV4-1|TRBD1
TGCGCCAGCAGCCAAGATGGGACAGGGGATCGTTTGGAGAACTTC
CASSQDGTGDRLENF
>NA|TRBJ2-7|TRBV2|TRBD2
TGTGCCAGCAGTGATCTCAGCGGGGTCTTTAGCTCCTACGAGCAGTACTTC
CASSDLSGVFSSYEQYF
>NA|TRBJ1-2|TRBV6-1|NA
TGTGCCAGCAGAGGAGGAGGCTACACCTTC
CASRGGGYTF